This is a list of T cell receptor beta chains from one sample in a study of Ad26.COV2.S vaccination and SARS-CoV-2 variants. Measured with immunoSEQ multiplex PCR; TCRdb has only the in-frame clones, and not every one. The sample includes about 280,000 clones, around 87% of them seen just once. The material was peripheral blood, obtained in a trial of Ad26.COV2.S vaccine versus placebo. The receptors were gathered from a person aged 18-65 years who received the Ad26.COV2.S COVID-19 vaccine or a placebo. The conserved cysteine and the conserved F or W are not part of the CDR3 here.

>TRBV5-4
ASSLGGLTYEQY
>TRBV7-2
ASSLAGGAVIDEQY
>TRBV27
ASSPLSGATSGQF
>TRBV21-1
ASSKRTGNYGYT
>TRBV7-2
ASSLTGSSGANVLT
>TRBV6-2/TRBV6-3
ASSYSAYEQY
>TRBV5-1
ASSLRTNTGELF
>TRBV28
ASSLLAYEQY
>TRBV19
ASSIPTGRYGYT
>TRBV7-9
ASSRDEKLF
>TRBV7-2
ASSLARGVNEKLF
>TRBV4-2
ASSQVGLGSYEQY
>TRBV2
ASSGGGLTEAF
>TRBV5-1
ASSPTSGGAPGANVLT
>TRBV5-1
ASSLVAVYNSPLH
>TRBV5-1
ASNRDNSYEQY
>TRBV6-5
ASSYSINWRDTQY
>TRBV29-1
SVSPGTENEQF
>TRBV25-1
ATRRGAKYEQF
>TRBV2
ASSEEGLGVHEQF
>TRBV2
ASNLRGRGNGYT
>TRBV7-2
ASSLYRGPDYEQY
>TRBV5-4
ASSLSGGRREQY
>TRBV30
AWSTDRLALDTQY
>TRBV29-1
SALTGGDEQF
>TRBV3-1/TRBV3-2
ASSQLGGEAEAF
>TRBV21-1
ASSKAEEIASSSTDTQY
>TRBV28
ASSTNGPNQPQH
>TRBV28
ASSPQPGQGVSGYT
>TRBV7-2
ASSLGGVSYEQY
>TRBV2
ASSPSIYSYNEQF
>TRBV5-8
ASSFSLGRAGANYGYT
>TRBV20-1
SASGLAGPSSYNEQF
>TRBV7-9
ASSPLTSGSYNEQF
>TRBV4-3
ASSQDNRDGYGYT
>TRBV5-1
ASSIGRGGGYGYT
>TRBV7-9
ASSLGTNQPQH
>TRBV11-2
ASSLRGSTNQPQH
>TRBV7-2
ASSLGRTGERNIQY
>TRBV27
ASTAFPGQGYT
>TRBV5-1
ASSLPRGQMNEKLF
>TRBV5-1
ASSLAPDDYGYT
>TRBV28
ASSLRNTEAF
>TRBV3-1/TRBV3-2
ASSQFSGYNEQF
>TRBV4-1
ASSRTFEYWAEAF
>TRBV5-1
ASSLSGQNYGYT
>TRBV27
ASSQQRGSTDTQY